Sequencing of this T cell receptor beta chain was carried out in a study of cytomegalovirus exposure and HLA in healthy donors. Study-wide findings and caveats: The authors confirmed in vitro that three CMV-associated chains were specific for CMV antigens.

Of note for this clone: The target antigen is unknown.

PCR employed 60 Vbeta and 13 Jbeta primers. Original handling: An analysis that came later counted some 85 million unique TCR beta chains, 10 million to 12 million shared. Data came from immunoSEQ multiplex PCR; TCRdb stores just in-frame clones and leaves some out. That table is the source of V, J and clone size, and D and trimming were worked out from the DNA. The sample has roughly 110,000 clones; 70% to 75% are singletons. The sequenced sample was PBMCs. The sequence derives from a female donor in good health and CMV-seronegative.

The CDR3 nucleotides are TGTGCCAGCAGTACGGGACAGTTGGCCACTGAAGCTTTCTTT. Protein product: CASSTGQLATEAFF. The chain uses TRBV6-5 and TRBJ1-1; TRBD1 aligns across 7 bases. The CDR3 spans 14 residues. The trim removed 5 bases at V and 4 bases at J, leaving 7 bases unmatched. From germline, CDR1 is MNHEY and CDR2 SVGAGI.